This entry features one TCR beta chain sequence. Repertoires were generated with immunoSEQ multiplex PCR, while TCRdb's copy carries only in-frame clones and drops some. The sample records approximately 50,000 clones, 92% being singletons. This specimen belongs to a study of CD4 T cells in relation to SARS-CoV-2 and coronaviruses. As for the study in general: Two subjects were Hispanic; patients were fewer than ten males and a few females.

V dropped 6 bases and J dropped 0 bases, with 10 bases sitting between them. The CDR3 has 13 amino acids. Germline V gene data show CDR1 as SQVTM and CDR2 as ANQGSEA. The sequencing input was naive CD4+ T cells from PBMCs. Subset specified: naive CD4+ T cells isolated by negative enrichment. The chain carries TRBV29-1 and TRBJ2-3, with a possible D match to TRBD1 (6 bases). This TCR was sampled from an adult with COVID-19. The CDR3: CSVIGQSTDTQYF. The DNA for the CDR3 is TGCAGCGTCATAGGACAGAGCACAGATACGCAGTATTTT.